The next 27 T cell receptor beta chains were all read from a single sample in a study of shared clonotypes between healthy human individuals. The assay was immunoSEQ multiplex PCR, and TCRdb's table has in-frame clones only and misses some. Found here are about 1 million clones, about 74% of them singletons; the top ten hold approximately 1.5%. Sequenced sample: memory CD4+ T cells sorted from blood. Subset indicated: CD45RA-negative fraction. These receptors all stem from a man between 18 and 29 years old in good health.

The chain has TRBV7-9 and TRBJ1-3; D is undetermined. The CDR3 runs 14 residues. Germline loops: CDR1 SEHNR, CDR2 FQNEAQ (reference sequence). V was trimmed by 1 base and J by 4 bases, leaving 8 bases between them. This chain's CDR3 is CASSLDSGGNTIYF. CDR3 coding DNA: TGTGCCAGCAGCTTAGATTCAGGAGGAAACACCATATATTTT.

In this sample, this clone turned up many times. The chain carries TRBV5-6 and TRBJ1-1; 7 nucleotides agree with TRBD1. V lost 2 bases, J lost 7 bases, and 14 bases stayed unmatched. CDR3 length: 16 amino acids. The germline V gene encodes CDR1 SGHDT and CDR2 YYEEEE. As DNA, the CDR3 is TGTGCCAGCAGCTTACACCTTATAGACAGGGAGGGTGAAGCTTTCTTT. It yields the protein CASSLHLIDREGEAFF.

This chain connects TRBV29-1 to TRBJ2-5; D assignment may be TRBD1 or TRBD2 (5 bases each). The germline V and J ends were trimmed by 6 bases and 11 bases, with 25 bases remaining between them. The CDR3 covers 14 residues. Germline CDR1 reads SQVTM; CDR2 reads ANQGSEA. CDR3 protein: CSVPHPGDPPEQYF. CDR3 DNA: TGCAGCGTCCCACATCCCGGGGACCCTCCGGAGCAGTACTTC.

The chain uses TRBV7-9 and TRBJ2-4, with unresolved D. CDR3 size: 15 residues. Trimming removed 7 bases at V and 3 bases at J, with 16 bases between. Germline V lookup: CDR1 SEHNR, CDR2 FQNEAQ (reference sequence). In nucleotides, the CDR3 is TGTGCCAGCACCCCTGCAGAAGTATACAAAAACATTCAGTACTTC. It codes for CASTPAEVYKNIQYF. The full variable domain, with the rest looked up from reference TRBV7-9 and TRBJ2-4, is DTGVSQNPRHKITKRGQNVTFRCDPISEHNRLYWYRQTLGQGPEFLTYFQNEAQLEKSRLLSDRFSAERPKGSFSTLEIQRTEQGDSAMYLCASTPAEVYKNIQYFGAGTRLSVL.

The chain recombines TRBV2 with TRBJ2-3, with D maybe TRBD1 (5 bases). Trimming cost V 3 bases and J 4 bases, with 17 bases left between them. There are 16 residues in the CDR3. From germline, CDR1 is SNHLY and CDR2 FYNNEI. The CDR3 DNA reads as TGTGCCAGCAGTGATGCCCTCGTATTGGGGCCAGATACGCAGTATTTT. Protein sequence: CASSDALVLGPDTQYF.

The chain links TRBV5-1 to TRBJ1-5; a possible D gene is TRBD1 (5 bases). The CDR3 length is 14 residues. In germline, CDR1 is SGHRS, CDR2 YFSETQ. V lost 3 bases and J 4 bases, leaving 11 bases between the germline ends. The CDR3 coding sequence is TGCGCCAGCAGCTGGGGACCGATTAATCAGCCCCAGCATTTT. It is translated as CASSWGPINQPQHF.

CDR3 DNA sequence: TGTGCCACCCGAACCGGGACAGGGGATAAAGGTTCACCCCTCCACTTT. Amino acids: CATRTGTGDKGSPLHF. V and J are TRBV19 and TRBJ1-6, with 10 bases lining up with TRBD1. This CDR3 has 16 amino acids. Trimming removed 10 bases from V and 9 bases from J; junction bases left unmatched: 15. Looked up from germline, CDR1 is LNHDA and CDR2 is SQIVND (reference sequence).

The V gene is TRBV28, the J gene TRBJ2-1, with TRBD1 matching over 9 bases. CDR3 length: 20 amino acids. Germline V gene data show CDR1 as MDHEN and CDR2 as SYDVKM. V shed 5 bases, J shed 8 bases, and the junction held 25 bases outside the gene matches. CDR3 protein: CASSTRQQFIQDRGFHEQFF. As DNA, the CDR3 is TGTGCCAGCAGTACTCGCCAGCAGTTTATCCAGGACAGGGGATTCCATGAGCAGTTCTTC.

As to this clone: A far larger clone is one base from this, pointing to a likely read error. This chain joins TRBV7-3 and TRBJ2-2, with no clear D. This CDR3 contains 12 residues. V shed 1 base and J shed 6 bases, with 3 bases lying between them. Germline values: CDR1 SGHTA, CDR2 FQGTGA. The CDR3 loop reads CASSLNSGELFF. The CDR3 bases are TGTGCCAGCAGCTTAAACTCCGGGGAGCTGTTTTTT.

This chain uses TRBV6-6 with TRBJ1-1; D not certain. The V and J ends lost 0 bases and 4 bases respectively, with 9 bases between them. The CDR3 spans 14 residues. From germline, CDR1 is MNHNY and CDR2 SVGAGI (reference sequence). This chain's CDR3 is CASSYSRVSTEAFF. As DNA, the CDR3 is TGTGCCAGCAGTTACTCACGAGTTAGCACTGAAGCTTTCTTT.

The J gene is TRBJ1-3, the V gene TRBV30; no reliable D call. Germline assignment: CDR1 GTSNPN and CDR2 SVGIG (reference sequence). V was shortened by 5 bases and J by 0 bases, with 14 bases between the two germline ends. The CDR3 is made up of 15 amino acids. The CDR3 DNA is TGTGCCTGGGATAGGACGTCGTACTCTGGAAACACCATATATTTT. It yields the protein CAWDRTSYSGNTIYF. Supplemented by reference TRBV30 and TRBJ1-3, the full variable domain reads SQTIHQWPATLVQPVGSPLSLECTVEGTSNPNLYWYRQAAGRGLQLLFYSVGIGQISSEVPQNLSASRPQDRQFILSSKKLLLSDSGFYLCAWDRTSYSGNTIYFGEGSWLTVV.

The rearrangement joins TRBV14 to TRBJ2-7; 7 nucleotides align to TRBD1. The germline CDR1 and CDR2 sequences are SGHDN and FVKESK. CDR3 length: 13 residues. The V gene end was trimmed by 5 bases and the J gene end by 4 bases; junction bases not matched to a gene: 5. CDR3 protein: CASSRGRGYEQYF. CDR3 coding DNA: TGTGCCAGCAGCAGGGGGCGCGGTTACGAGCAGTACTTC. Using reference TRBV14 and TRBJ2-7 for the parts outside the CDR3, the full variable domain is EAGVTQFPSHSVIEKGQTVTLRCDPISGHDNLYWYRRVMGKEIKFLLHFVKESKQDESGMPNNRFLAERTGGTYSTLKVQPAELEDSGVYFCASSRGRGYEQYFGPGTRLTVT.

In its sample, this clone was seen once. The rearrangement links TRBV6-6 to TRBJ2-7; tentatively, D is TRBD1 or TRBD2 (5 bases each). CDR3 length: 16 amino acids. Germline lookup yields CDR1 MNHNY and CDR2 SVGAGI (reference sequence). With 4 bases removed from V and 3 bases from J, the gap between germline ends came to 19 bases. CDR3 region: CASSSDKTGRSYEQYF. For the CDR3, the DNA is TGTGCCAGCAGTTCCGACAAGACGGGACGGAGCTACGAGCAGTACTTC.

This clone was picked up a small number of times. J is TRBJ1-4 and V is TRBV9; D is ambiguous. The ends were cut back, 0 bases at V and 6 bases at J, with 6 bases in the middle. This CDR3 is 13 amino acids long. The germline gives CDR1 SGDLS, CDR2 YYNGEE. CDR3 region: CASSVEGDEKLFF. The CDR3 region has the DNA TGTGCCAGCAGCGTAGAAGGAGATGAAAAACTGTTTTTT.

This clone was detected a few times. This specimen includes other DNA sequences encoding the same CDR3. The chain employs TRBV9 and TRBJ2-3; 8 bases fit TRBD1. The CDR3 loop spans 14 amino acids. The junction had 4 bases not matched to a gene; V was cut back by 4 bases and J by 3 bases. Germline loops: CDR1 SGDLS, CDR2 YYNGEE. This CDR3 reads CASSLGQGTDTQYF. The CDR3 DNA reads TGTGCCAGCAGCTTAGGACAGGGAACAGATACGCAGTATTTT. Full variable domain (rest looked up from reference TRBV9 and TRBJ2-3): DSGVTQTPKHLITATGQRVTLRCSPRSGDLSVYWYQQSLDQGLQFLIQYYNGEERAKGNILERFSAQQFPDLHSELNLSSLELGDSALYFCASSLGQGTDTQYFGPGTRLTVL.

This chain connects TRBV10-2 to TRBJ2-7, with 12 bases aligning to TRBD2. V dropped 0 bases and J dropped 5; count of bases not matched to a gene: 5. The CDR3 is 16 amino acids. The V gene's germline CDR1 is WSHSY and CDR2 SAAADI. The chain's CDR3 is CASSESTSGSRNEQYF. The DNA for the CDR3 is TGCGCCAGCAGTGAGTCGACTAGCGGGAGTAGGAACGAGCAGTACTTC.

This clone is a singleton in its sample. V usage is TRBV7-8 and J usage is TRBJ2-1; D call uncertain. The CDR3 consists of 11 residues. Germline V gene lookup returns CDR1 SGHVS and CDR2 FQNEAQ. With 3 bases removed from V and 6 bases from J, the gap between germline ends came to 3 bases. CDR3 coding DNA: TGTGCCAGCAGCTTTGCCAATGAGCAGTTCTTC. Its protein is CASSFANEQFF.

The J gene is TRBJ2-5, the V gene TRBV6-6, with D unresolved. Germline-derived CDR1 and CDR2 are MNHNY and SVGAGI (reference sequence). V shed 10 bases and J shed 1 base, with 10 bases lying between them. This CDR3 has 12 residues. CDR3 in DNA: TGTGCCATCAGCAACCTCCAAGAGACCCAGTACTTC. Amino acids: CAISNLQETQYF.

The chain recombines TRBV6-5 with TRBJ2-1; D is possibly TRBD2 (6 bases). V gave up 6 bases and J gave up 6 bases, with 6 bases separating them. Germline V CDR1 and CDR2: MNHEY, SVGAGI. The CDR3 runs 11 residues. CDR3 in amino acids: CASRRGNEQFF. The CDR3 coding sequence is TGTGCCAGCAGGCGGGGCAATGAGCAGTTCTTC.

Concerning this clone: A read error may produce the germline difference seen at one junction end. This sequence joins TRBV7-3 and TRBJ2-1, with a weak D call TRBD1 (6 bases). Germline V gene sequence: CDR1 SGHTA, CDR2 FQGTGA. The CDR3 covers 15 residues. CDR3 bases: TGTGCCAGCGGCTTGGACCCCCCAGGGGTCAATGAGCAGTTCTTC. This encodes CASGLDPPGVNEQFF.

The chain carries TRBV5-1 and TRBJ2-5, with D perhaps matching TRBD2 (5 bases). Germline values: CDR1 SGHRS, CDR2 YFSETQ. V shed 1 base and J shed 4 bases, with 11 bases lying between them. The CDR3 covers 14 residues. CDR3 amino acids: CASSLTSRGETQYF. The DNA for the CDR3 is TGCGCCAGCAGCTTGACTAGTAGAGGAGAGACCCAGTACTTC.

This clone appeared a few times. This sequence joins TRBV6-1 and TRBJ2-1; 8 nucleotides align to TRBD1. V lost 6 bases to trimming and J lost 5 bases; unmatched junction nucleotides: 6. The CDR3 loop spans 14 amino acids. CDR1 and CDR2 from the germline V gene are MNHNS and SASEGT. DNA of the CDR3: TGTGCCAGCAGAACCGGACAGGGCCACAATGAGCAGTTCTTC. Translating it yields CASRTGQGHNEQFF.

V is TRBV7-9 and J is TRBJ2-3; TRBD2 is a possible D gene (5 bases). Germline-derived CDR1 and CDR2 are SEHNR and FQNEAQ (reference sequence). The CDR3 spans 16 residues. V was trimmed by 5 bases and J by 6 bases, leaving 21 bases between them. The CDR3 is CASSPRGHSRGDTQYF. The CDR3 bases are TGTGCCAGCAGCCCCAGAGGGCACAGTCGAGGGGATACGCAGTATTTT.

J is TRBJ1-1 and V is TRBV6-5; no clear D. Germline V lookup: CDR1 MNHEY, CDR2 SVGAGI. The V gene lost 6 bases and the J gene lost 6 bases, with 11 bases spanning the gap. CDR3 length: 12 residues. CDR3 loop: CASRDPWAEAFF. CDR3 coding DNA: TGTGCCAGCAGAGACCCCTGGGCTGAAGCTTTCTTT.

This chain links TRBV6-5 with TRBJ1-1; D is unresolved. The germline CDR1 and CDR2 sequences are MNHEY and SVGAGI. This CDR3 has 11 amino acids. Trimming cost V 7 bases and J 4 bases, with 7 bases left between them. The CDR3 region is CASTSSTEAFF. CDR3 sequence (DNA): TGTGCCAGCACGAGCAGCACTGAAGCTTTCTTT.

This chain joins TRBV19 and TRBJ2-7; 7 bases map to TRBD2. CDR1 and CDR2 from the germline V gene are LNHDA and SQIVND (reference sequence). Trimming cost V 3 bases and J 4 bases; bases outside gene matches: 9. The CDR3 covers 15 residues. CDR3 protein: CASSIGGSWSYEQYF. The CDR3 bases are TGTGCCAGTAGTATTGGCGGGAGCTGGTCTTACGAGCAGTACTTC.

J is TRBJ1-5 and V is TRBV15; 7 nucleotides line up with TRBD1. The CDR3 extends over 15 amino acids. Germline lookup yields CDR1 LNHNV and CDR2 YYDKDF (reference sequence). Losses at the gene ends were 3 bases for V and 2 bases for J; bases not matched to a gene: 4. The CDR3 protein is CATSSGQAGNQPQHF. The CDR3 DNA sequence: TGTGCCACCAGCAGCGGACAGGCGGGCAATCAGCCCCAGCATTTT.